This entry is about one TCR beta chain. No antigen is known for it. The study ran its PCR with 60 Vbeta and 13 Jbeta primers. Method: immunoSEQ multiplex PCR; TCRdb's copy keeps in-frame clones and lacks some. In the table there are 120,000 or so clones, about 70% of which are singletons. The germline V gene has CDR1 MNHEY and CDR2 SMNVEV (reference sequence). J gave up 7 bases and V 4 bases, and 4 bases lay outside the gene matches. This CDR3 has 14 residues. These data are taken from a study of cytomegalovirus exposure and HLA in healthy donors. Across the whole study: There were some 380 genotyped donors. Of these, 81% fell in the genetic ancestry cluster associated with self-reported Caucasian donors. Study outcomes and limitations: Previously analyzed data showed that most TCR beta V segments were productive at a frequency of about 87% or about 30%.

Sequencing used PBMCs. The receptor comes from a woman in her forties in good health and CMV-seronegative. The chain carries TRBV27 and TRBJ2-4; 10 bases agree with TRBD1. CDR3 loop: CASSSTGGVNIQYF. CDR3 bases: TGTGCCAGCAGTTCGACAGGGGGCGTGAACATTCAGTACTTC.